The 22 T cell receptor beta chains in this list originate from one sample, sequenced in a study of CD8+ T cells in alopecia areata. As the sequencing template, cDNA was produced by extracting RNA and reverse transcribing it. Sequenced by immunoSEQ multiplex PCR; TCRdb stores in-frame clones only, minus some. Recorded here are 200,000 to 300,000 clones, none singletons. CD4, CD8alpha, NKG2D, NKG2ACE and other markers were used to sort pooled cutaneous lymph node cells. Sequencing was performed on CD4+ T cells sorted from a lymph node. These receptors all stem from a C3H/HeJ mouse with alopecia areata. This mouse strain has H2-k as its MHC haplotype.

This clone was detected a few times. Gene names follow the mouse nomenclature. CDR3 sequence: CASSHTGYEQYF. The sequenced CDR3 bases are TGTGCCAGCAGCCACACAGGGTAT. The chain carries TRBV5 and TRBJ2-7; perhaps TRBD1 as D (6 bases). The read halts 4 residues ahead of the CDR3 end, with the missing end drawn from the germline J gene. CDR1 and CDR2 from the germline V gene are LGHNA and YNLKQL (reference sequence). The CDR3 loop spans 12 amino acids.

A few counts support this clone. Mouse names are used for the genes. Read coverage stops 4 residues before the CDR3 terminus; the germline J gene supplies the remainder. The chain joins TRBV1 to TRBJ2-3; D might be TRBD1 (6 bases). There are 14 residues in the CDR3. V shed 5 bases and J shed 1 base, with 10 bases lying between them. Germline-derived CDR1 and CDR2 are NSQYPW and LRSPGD (reference sequence). Partial CDR3 DNA: TGCACCTGCAGTACAGGGACGGGTGCAGAA. Residues: CTCSTGTGAE. The full CDR3 is CTCSTGTGAETLYF.

The table lists this clone with a few counts. Gene names follow the mouse nomenclature. The CDR3 goes on 4 residues after the read ends, and that part is filled in from the germline J gene. The chain has TRBV13-1 and TRBJ2-7, with 9 bases identical to TRBD2. The length of the CDR3 is 13 residues. CDR1 is NSHNY and CDR2 is SYGAGN in the germline V gene. The CDR3 loop reads CASKGLGEYEQYF. CDR3 bases read: TGTGCCAGCAAGGGACTGGGAGAATAT.

On this clone: The gene names here belong to mouse. The read ends 4 residues shy of where the CDR3 ends; the end is completed using the germline J gene. The chain combines TRBV19 with TRBJ2-1; 8 bases line up with TRBD1. The CDR3 length is 14 residues. After removal of 6 bases from V and 1 base from J, the junction contained 3 bases not matched to a gene. CDR1 is FNHDT, CDR2 SITEND, per germline (reference sequence). Partial CDR3 DNA: TGTGCCAGCACTCGACAGGGGAACTATGCT. Protein product: CASTRQGNYA. The full CDR3 protein is CASTRQGNYAEQFF.

This clone has more than one count but fewer than ten. Mouse gene names and germline throughout. The missing CDR3 end, 4 residues past where the read stops, is filled in from the germline J gene. The J gene is TRBJ1-2, the V gene TRBV13-3; TRBD1 matches 9 bases. This CDR3 is 12 amino acids long. Trimming took 5 bases from V and 4 from J; bases not matched to a gene: 0. Per germline, CDR1 NNHDY and CDR2 SYVADS. The chain's CDR3 is CASRTGGSDYTF. CDR3 bases read: TGTGCCAGCAGGACAGGGGGCTCC.

To note about this clone: The germline and genes are mouse ones. The read ends 4 residues shy of where the CDR3 ends; the end is completed using the germline J gene. This chain joins TRBV1 and TRBJ2-5, with D uncertain. Between the trimmed V and J ends, which lost 0 bases and 3 bases, there was a span of 4 bases. The CDR3 length is 13 residues. The V gene's germline CDR1 is NSQYPW and CDR2 LRSPGD (reference sequence). The sequenced CDR3 bases are TGCACCTGCAGTGCAGATCAGCAAGAC. Protein sequence: CTCSADQQD. The full CDR3 is CTCSADQQDTQYF.

This clone was detected many times. Gene names are mouse gene names. Coverage ceases 4 residues before the CDR3 finishes, and the germline J gene fills in the end. The chain joins TRBV17 to TRBJ2-3; D ambiguous. Germline V gene sequence: CDR1 MNHDT, CDR2 YYDKIL. Trimming left V 0 bases short and J 0 bases short, with 10 bases between. This CDR3 spans 16 amino acids. Incomplete CDR3 DNA: TGTGCTAGCAGTAGAGATCAGACATCTAGTGCAGAA. Translation gives CASSRDQTSSAE. The complete CDR3 protein is CASSRDQTSSAETLYF.

This clone was detected only a few times. Germline and genes here are mouse. The read finishes 4 residues shy of the CDR3 end, and the germline J gene is used to complete it. The chain couples TRBV5 to TRBJ2-7; 13 nucleotides agree with TRBD2. Germline-derived CDR1 and CDR2 are LGHNA and YNLKQL (reference sequence). V was clipped by 4 bases and J by 3 bases; unmatched bases: 6. The CDR3 has 16 amino acids. The CDR3 DNA, read in part, is TGTGCCAGCAGCCCCGGACTGGGGGGGCGCCGCTAT. It yields the protein CASSPGLGGRRY. The full CDR3 reads CASSPGLGGRRYEQYF.

Remarks on this clone: The genes are named according to mouse. From the germline J gene comes the end of the CDR3, since the read stops 4 residues before it. V is TRBV19 and J is TRBJ2-1, with 8 bases identical to TRBD2. This CDR3 is built from 14 residues. With 1 base clipped from V and 5 bases from J, the junction kept 2 bases outside the gene matches. Germline V gives CDR1 FNHDT, CDR2 SITEND (reference sequence). CDR3 loop: CASSIRGGDAEQFF. CDR3 DNA, as far as it was read: TGTGCCAGCAGTATACGGGGGGGCGATGCT.

This clone was observed a handful of times. Gene names and germline refer to mouse. The read stops 4 residues short of the end of the CDR3; the missing end is completed from the germline J gene. The chain couples TRBV5 to TRBJ1-1; D is ambiguous. Looked up from germline, CDR1 is LGHNA and CDR2 is YNLKQL (reference sequence). CDR3 length: 14 amino acids. CDR3 sequence reads: CASSQDHAQTEVFF. The part of the CDR3 DNA that was read is TGTGCCAGCAGCCAAGATCACGCACAGACA.

There are a few counts of this clone. Mouse gene names and germline throughout. From the germline J gene comes the end of the CDR3, since the read stops 4 residues before it. The chain links TRBV13-1 to TRBJ2-1; TRBD1 matches 7 bases. With 5 bases clipped from V and 1 base from J, the junction kept 6 bases outside the gene matches. Germline V gene sequence: CDR1 NSHNY, CDR2 SYGAGN. This CDR3 spans 15 amino acids. The sequenced CDR3 bases are TGTGCCAGCAGAGTACCGGGACAGAACTATGCT. Protein sequence: CASRVPGQNYA. The entire CDR3 is CASRVPGQNYAEQFF.

Turning to this clone: Gene labels here are mouse ones. The read stops 4 residues short of the end of the CDR3; the missing end is completed from the germline J gene. V and J are TRBV19 and TRBJ2-5; D might be TRBD1 (5 bases). The CDR3 extends over 13 amino acids. Germline assignment: CDR1 FNHDT and CDR2 SITEND (reference sequence). Trimming took off 5 bases at V and 2 bases at J, with 9 bases between the two ends. CDR3 bases read: TGTGCCAGCAGAAGACAGCCCCAAGAC. Its translation is CASRRQPQD. The whole CDR3 protein is CASRRQPQDTQYF.

There are a few counts of this clone. These gene names are mouse names. The identical CDR3 is also encoded by other nucleotide sequences in the sample. CDR3 loop: CASSDARGGQDTQYF. Partial CDR3 DNA: TGTGCCAGCAGTGATGCGAGGGGGGGGCAAGAC. This chain uses TRBV13-1 with TRBJ2-5; possible D gene TRBD2, 7 bases. Coverage ceases 4 residues before the CDR3 finishes, and the germline J gene fills in the end. This CDR3 has 15 residues. The germline gives CDR1 NSHNY, CDR2 SYGAGN. V lost 0 bases to trimming and J lost 3 bases, with 11 bases between them.

A note on this clone: Gene names and germline refer to mouse. The read ends 4 residues shy of where the CDR3 ends; the end is completed using the germline J gene. The rearrangement uses TRBV13-1 and TRBJ1-1; 10 bases are shared with TRBD1. This CDR3 is built from 15 residues. Germline trimming cut 1 base from V and 3 bases from J; bases unmatched to any gene: 3. The germline V gene has CDR1 NSHNY and CDR2 SYGAGN. CDR3 protein: CASSDKGTGDTEVFF. The sequenced part of the CDR3 DNA is TGTGCCAGCAGTGATAAAGGGACAGGGGACACA.

In its sample, this clone was seen a few times. Mouse names are used for the genes. Coverage ceases 3 residues before the CDR3 finishes, and the germline J gene fills in the end. This chain uses TRBV13-3 with TRBJ1-6, with 8 bases fitting TRBD1. TRBJ1-6 is treated as an ORF (open reading frame) with a function not yet certain. Germline V gene sequence: CDR1 NNHDY, CDR2 SYVADS. V lost 4 bases, J lost 9 bases, and 6 bases stayed unmatched. The CDR3 runs 14 residues. The CDR3 loop is CASSKGQGGSPLYF. CDR3 DNA (partial): TGTGCCAGCAGTAAAGGACAGGGTGGTTCGCCC.

This clone was seen a handful of times. The genes are named according to mouse. The missing CDR3 end, 4 residues past where the read stops, is filled in from the germline J gene. V and J are TRBV5 and TRBJ1-1; D ambiguous. The CDR3 totals 12 residues. Germline V lookup: CDR1 LGHNA, CDR2 YNLKQL (reference sequence). CDR3: CASSHDWGEVFF. The CDR3 DNA, read in part, is TGTGCCAGCAGCCACGACTGGGGA.

As for this clone: Genes and germline are mouse. The read gets to within 4 residues of the CDR3 end, and the germline J gene fills in the rest. The rearrangement links TRBV1 to TRBJ1-1; D is unclear. V lost 3 bases and J 0 bases, leaving 8 bases between the germline ends. The CDR3 runs to 14 residues. In germline, CDR1 is NSQYPW, CDR2 LRSPGD (reference sequence). The CDR3 sequence is CTCSAGRTNTEVFF. CDR3 bases read: TGCACCTGCAGTGCGGGCAGGACAAACACA.

As to this clone: The genes and germline here are from mouse. The read halts 4 residues ahead of the CDR3 end, with the missing end drawn from the germline J gene. Distinct nucleotide sequences in the sample also encode this CDR3. This chain uses TRBV1 with TRBJ2-7; 8 nucleotides agree with TRBD1. Germline V gives CDR1 NSQYPW, CDR2 LRSPGD (reference sequence). The CDR3 runs to 14 residues. CDR3 residues: CTCSAVGQGYEQYF. CDR3 DNA, as far as it was read: TGCACCTGCAGTGCAGTAGGACAGGGATAT.

In its sample, this clone was seen a few times. Each gene name is a mouse one. Read coverage stops 3 residues before the CDR3 terminus; the germline J gene supplies the remainder. Within the sample, other DNA sequences also encode this same CDR3. The chain is built from TRBV13-1 and TRBJ1-6, with TRBD1 identical over 8 bases. TRBJ1-6 is annotated as an ORF whose role is uncertain. This CDR3 has 15 amino acids. J gave up 7 bases and V 0 bases, and 3 bases lay outside the gene matches. Germline CDR1 NSHNY, CDR2 SYGAGN. This CDR3 reads CASSDAGGRNSPLYF. The part of the CDR3 DNA that was read is TGTGCCAGCAGTGATGCAGGGGGCCGAAATTCGCCC.

In the case of this clone: Germline and genes: mouse. The read finishes 4 residues shy of the CDR3 end, and the germline J gene is used to complete it. This specimen includes other DNA sequences encoding the same CDR3. The rearrangement uses TRBV19 and TRBJ2-2; TRBD1 matches at 7 bases. CDR3 length equals 15 residues. The trim removed 5 bases at V and 1 base at J, leaving 5 bases unmatched. The V gene's germline CDR1 is FNHDT and CDR2 SITEND (reference sequence). The CDR3 sequence is CASSSRTGNTGQLYF. The sequenced part of the CDR3 DNA is TGTGCCAGCAGCTCCAGGACAGGAAACACCGGG.

In this sample, this clone turned up many times. All gene names here are mouse names. The read ends 4 residues before the CDR3 terminus; that terminus is restored from the germline J gene. The same CDR3 can be traced to other DNA sequences in this sample. The chain carries TRBV19 and TRBJ1-1, with 7 nucleotides matching TRBD1. CDR1 FNHDT and CDR2 SITEND come from the germline V gene (reference sequence). Trimming at V came to 4 bases and at J to 0 bases, leaving 0 bases not matched to a gene. The CDR3 consists of 13 residues. The CDR3 here is CASSGTANTEVFF. Incomplete CDR3 DNA: TGTGCCAGCAGTGGGACAGCAAACACA. The variable domain in full, with the rest retrieved from reference TRBV19 and TRBJ1-1, is GGIITQTPKFLIGQEGQKLTLKCQQNFNHDTMYWYRQDSGKGLRLIYYSITENDLQKGDLSEGYDASREKKSSFSLTVTSAQKNEMAVFLCASSGTANTEVFFGKGTRLTVV.

The table lists this clone with a few counts. Germline and genes here are mouse. Coverage ceases 4 residues before the CDR3 finishes, and the germline J gene fills in the end. This chain links TRBV13-3 with TRBJ1-2; D remains unclear. The germline V gene has CDR1 NNHDY and CDR2 SYVADS. V dropped 1 base and J dropped 0 bases, with 4 bases sitting between them. This CDR3 spans 13 amino acids. The chain's CDR3 is CASSDFANSDYTF. CDR3 bases read: TGTGCCAGCAGTGATTTTGCAAACTCC.